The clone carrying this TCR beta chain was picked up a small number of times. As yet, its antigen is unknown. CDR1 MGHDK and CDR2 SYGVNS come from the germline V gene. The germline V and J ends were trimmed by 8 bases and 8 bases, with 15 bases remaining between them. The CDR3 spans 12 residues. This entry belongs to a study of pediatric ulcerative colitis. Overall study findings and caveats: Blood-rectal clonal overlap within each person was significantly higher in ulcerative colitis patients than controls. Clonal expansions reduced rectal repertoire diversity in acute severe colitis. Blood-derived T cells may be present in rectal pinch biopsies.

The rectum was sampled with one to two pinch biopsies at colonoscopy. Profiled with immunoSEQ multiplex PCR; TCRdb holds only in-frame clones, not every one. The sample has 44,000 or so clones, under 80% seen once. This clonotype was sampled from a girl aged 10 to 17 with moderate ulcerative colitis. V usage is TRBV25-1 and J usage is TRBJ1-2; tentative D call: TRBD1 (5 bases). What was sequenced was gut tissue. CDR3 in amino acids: CASAWGRGGYTF. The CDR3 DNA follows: TGTGCCAGCGCTTGGGGCCGAGGGGGCTACACCTTC.